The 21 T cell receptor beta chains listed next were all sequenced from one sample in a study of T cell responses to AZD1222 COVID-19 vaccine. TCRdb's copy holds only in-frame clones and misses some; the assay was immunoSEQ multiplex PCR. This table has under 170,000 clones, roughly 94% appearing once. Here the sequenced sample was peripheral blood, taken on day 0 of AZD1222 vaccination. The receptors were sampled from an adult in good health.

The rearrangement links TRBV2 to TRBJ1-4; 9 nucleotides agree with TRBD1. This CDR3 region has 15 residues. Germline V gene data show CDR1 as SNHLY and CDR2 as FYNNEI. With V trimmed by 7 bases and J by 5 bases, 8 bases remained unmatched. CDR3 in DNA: TGTGCCAGCAAGAGAACCGGGACAGGGAATGAAAAACTGTTTTTT. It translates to CASKRTGTGNEKLFF.

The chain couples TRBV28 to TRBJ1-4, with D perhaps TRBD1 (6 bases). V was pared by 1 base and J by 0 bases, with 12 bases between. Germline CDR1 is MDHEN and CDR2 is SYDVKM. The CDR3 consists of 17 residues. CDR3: CASSLSDRTTTNEKLFF. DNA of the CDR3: TGTGCCAGCAGTTTATCGGACAGAACCACAACTAATGAAAAACTGTTTTTT.

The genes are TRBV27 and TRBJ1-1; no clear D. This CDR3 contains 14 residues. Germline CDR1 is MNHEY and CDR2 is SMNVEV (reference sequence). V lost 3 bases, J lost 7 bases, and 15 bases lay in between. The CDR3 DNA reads TGTGCCAGCAGTTTTTATTCGGCGGGGAGTGAAGCTTTCTTT. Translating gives CASSFYSAGSEAFF.

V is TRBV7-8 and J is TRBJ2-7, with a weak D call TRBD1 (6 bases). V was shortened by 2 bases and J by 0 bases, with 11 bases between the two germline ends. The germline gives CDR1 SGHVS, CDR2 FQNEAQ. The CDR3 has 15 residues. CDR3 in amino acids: CASSLRGGDSYEQYV. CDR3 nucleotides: TGTGCCAGCAGCTTAAGAGGGGGAGACTCCTACGAGCAGTACGTC.

CDR3 sequence: CAISGAGETQYF. The CDR3 DNA reads TGTGCCATCAGTGGGGCGGGTGAGACCCAGTACTTC. The chain carries TRBV10-3 and TRBJ2-5; the D gene is possibly TRBD2 (5 bases). The CDR3 extends over 12 amino acids. V gave up 4 bases and J gave up 5 bases, with 8 bases separating them. Germline values: CDR1 ENHRY, CDR2 SYGVKD.

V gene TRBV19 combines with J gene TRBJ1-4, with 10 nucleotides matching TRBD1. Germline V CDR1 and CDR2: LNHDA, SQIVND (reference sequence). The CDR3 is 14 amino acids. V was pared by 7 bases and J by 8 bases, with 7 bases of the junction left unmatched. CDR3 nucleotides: TGTGCCAGTACCCCGACAGGGGGCGTCGAAAAACTGTTTTTT. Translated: CASTPTGGVEKLFF.

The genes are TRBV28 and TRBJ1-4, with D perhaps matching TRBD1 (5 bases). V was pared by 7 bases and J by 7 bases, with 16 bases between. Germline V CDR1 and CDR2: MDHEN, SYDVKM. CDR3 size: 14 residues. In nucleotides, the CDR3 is TGTGCCAGCAACGCCCCAGGGTTTGGTGAAAAACTGTTTTTT. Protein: CASNAPGFGEKLFF.

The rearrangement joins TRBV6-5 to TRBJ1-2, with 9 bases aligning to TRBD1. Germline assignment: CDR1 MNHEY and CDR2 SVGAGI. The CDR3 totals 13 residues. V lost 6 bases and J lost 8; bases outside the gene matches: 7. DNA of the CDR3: TGTGCCAGCAGATATACAGGGGGCGGCGGCTACACCTTC. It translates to CASRYTGGGGYTF.

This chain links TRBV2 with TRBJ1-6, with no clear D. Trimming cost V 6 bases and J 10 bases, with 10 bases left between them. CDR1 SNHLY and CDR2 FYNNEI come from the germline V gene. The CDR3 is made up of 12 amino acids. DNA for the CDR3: TGTGCCAGCAGGACATCTAACTCACCCCTCCACTTT. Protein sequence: CASRTSNSPLHF.

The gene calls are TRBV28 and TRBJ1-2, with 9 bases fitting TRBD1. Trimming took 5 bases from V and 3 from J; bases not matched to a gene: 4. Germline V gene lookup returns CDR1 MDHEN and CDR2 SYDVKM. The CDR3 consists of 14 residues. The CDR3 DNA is TGTGCCAGCAGTATGGACAGGGGCCACTATGGCTACACCTTC. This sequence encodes CASSMDRGHYGYTF.

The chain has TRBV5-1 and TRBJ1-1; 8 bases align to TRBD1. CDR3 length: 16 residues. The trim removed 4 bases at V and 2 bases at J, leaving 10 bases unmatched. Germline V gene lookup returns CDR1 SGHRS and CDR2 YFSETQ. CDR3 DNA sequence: TGCGCCAGCAGCCCTGATCAGGGGGCAGGAAACACTGAAGCTTTCTTT. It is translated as CASSPDQGAGNTEAFF.

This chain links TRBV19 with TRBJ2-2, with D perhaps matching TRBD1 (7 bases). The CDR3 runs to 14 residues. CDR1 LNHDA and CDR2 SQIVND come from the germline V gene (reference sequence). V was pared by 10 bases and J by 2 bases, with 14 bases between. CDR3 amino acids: CATYRGGNTGELFF. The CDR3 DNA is TGTGCCACCTACAGGGGAGGTAACACCGGGGAGCTGTTTTTT.

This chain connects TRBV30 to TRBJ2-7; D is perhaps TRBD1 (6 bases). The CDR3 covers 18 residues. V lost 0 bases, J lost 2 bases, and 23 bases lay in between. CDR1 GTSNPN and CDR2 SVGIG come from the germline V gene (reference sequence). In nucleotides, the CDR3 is TGTGCCTGGAGTGTATGGGTTCTTTGTGGGGGCTCGCCCTACGAGCAGTACGTC. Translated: CAWSVWVLCGGSPYEQYV.

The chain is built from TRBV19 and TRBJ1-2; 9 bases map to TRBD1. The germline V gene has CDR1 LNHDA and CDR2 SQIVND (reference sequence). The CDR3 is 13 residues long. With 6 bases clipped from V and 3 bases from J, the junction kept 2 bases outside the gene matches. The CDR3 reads CASRDRGYYGYTF. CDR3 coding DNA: TGTGCCAGTAGGGACAGGGGATACTATGGCTACACCTTC.

The CDR3, as DNA: TGTGCCAGCAGCGCAAGGTGGCAGTCGGGGGGAAACACCATATATTTT. It is translated as CASSARWQSGGNTIYF. The V call is TRBV11-2, the J call TRBJ1-3; D gene ambiguous. The CDR3 totals 16 residues. Germline-derived CDR1 and CDR2 are SGHAT and FQNNGV. V was clipped by 5 bases and J by 4 bases, with 18 bases between them.

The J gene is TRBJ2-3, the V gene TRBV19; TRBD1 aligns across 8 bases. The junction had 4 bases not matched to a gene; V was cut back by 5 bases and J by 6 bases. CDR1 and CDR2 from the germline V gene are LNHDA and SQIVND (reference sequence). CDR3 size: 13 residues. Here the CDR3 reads CASSVTGVDTQYF. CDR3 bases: TGTGCCAGTAGTGTGACAGGGGTGGATACGCAGTATTTT. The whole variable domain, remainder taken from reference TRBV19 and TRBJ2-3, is DGGITQSPKYLFRKEGQNVTLSCEQNLNHDAMYWYRQDPGQGLRLIYYSQIVNDFQKGDIAEGYSVSREKKESFPLTVTSAQKNPTAFYLCASSVTGVDTQYFGPGTRLTVL.

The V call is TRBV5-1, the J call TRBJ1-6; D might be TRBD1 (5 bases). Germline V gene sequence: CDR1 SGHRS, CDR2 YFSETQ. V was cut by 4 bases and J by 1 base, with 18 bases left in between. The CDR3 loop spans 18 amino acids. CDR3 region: CASSAGTSLRSYNSPLHF. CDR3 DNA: TGCGCCAGCAGCGCAGGGACTTCTCTAAGGTCCTATAATTCACCCCTCCACTTT. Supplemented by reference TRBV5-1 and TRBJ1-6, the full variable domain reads KAGVTQTPRYLIKTRGQQVTLSCSPISGHRSVSWYQQTPGQGLQFLFEYFSETQRNKGNFPGRFSGRQFSNSRSEMNVSTLELGDSALYLCASSAGTSLRSYNSPLHFGNGTRLTVT.

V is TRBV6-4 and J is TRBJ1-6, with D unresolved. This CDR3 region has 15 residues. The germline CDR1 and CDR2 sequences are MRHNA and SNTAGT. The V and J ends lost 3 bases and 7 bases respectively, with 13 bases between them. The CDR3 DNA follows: TGTGCCAGCAGTGAAGGTTCCTGGGAGAATTCACCCCTCCACTTT. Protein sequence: CASSEGSWENSPLHF.

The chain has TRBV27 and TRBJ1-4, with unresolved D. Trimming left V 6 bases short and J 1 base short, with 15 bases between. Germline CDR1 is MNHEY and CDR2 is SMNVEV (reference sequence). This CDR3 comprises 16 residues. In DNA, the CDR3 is TGTGCCAGCAGGGGCCTTTCCGCGTTAACTAATGAAAAACTGTTTTTT. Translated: CASRGLSALTNEKLFF.

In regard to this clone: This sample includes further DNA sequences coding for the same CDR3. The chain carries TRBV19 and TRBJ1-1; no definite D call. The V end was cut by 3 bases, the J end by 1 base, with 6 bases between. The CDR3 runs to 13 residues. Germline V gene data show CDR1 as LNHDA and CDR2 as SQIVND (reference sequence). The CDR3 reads CASSISGNTEAFF. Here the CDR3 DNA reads TGTGCCAGTAGTATTAGCGGGAACACTGAAGCTTTCTTT.

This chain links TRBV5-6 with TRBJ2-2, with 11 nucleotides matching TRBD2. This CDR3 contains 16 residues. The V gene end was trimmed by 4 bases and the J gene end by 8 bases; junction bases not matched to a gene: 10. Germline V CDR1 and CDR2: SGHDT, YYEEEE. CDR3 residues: CASSLTLAGGPGELFF. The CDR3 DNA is TGTGCCAGCAGCCTGACCCTAGCGGGAGGTCCGGGGGAGCTGTTTTTT.